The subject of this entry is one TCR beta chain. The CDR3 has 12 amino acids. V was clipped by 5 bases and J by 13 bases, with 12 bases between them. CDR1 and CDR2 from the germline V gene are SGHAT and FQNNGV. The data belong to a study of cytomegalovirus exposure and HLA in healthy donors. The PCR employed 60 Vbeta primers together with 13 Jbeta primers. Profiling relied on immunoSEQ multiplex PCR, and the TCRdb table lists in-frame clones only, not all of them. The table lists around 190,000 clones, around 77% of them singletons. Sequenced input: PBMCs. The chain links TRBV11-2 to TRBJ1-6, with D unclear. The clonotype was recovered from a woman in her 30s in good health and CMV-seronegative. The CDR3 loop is CASSPALFPLHF. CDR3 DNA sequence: TGTGCCAGCAGCCCTGCGCTTTTTCCCCTCCACTTT. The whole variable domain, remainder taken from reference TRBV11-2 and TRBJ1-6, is EAGVAQSPRYKIIEKRQSVAFWCNPISGHATLYWYQQILGQGPKLLIQFQNNGVVDDSQLPKDRFSAERLKGVDSTLKIQPAKLEDSAVYLCASSPALFPLHFGNGTRLTVT.